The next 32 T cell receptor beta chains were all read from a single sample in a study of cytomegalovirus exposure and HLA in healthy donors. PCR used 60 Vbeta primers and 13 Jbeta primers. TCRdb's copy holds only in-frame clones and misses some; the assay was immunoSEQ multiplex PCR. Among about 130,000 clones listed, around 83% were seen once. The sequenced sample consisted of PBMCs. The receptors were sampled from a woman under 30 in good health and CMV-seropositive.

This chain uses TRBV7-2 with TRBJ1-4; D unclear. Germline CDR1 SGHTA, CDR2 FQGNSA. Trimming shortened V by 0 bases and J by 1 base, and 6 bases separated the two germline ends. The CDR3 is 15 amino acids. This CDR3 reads CASSLAMRTNEKLFF. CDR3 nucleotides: TGTGCCAGCAGCTTAGCGATGAGAACTAATGAAAAACTGTTTTTT.

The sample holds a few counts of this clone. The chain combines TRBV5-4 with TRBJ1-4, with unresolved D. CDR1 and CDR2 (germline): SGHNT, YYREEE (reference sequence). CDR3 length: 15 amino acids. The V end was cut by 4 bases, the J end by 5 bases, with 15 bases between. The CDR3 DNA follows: TGTGCCAGCAGCACCCGGGCGGGTTTAAATGAAAAACTGTTTTTT. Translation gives CASSTRAGLNEKLFF.

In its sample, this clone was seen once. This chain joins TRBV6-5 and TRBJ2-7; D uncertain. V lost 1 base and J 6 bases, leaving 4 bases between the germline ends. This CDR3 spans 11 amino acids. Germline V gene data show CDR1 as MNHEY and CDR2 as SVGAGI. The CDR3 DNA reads TGTGCCAGCAGTTACTACAGCGAGCAGTACTTC. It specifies CASSYYSEQYF.

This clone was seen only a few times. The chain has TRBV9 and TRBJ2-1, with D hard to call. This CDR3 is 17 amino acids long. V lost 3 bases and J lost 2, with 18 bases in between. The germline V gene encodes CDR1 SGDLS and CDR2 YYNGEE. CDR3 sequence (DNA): TGTGCCAGCAGCGATTCAGAGGCCGGGTATACCTACAATGAGCAGTTCTTC. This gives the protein CASSDSEAGYTYNEQFF.

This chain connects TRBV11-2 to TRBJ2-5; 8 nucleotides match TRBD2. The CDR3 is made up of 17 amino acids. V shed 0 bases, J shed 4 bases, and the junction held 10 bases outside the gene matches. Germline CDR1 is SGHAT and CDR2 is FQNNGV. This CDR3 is CASSLDGSSGERETQYF. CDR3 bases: TGTGCCAGCAGCTTAGATGGGAGTAGCGGGGAGAGAGAGACCCAGTACTTC.

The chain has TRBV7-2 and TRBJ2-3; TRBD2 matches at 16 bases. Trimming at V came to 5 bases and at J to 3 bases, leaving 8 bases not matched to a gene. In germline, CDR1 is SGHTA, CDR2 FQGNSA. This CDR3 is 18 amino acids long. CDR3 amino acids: CASSPGTSGGAYTDTQYF. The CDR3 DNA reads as TGTGCCAGCAGCCCCGGGACTAGCGGGGGGGCGTATACAGATACGCAGTATTTT.

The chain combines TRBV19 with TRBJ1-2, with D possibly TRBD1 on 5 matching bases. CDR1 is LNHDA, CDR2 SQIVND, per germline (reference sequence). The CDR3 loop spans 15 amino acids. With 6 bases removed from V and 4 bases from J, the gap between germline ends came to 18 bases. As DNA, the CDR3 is TGTGCCAGTAGGACTGACCGGGGGTATGCCTATGGCTACACCTTC. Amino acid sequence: CASRTDRGYAYGYTF.

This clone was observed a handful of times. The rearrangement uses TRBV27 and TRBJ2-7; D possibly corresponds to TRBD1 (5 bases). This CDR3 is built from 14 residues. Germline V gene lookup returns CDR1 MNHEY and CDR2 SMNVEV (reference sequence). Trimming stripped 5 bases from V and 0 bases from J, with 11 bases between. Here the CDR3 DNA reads TGTGCCAGCAGTCCCTACAGGAGCTCCTACGAGCAGTACTTC. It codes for CASSPYRSSYEQYF.

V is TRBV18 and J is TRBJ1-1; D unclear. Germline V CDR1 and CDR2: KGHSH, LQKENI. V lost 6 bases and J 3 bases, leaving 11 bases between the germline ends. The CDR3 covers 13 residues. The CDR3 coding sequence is TGTGCCAGCTCCCCCGAAGCGGACACTGAAGCTTTCTTT. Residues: CASSPEADTEAFF.

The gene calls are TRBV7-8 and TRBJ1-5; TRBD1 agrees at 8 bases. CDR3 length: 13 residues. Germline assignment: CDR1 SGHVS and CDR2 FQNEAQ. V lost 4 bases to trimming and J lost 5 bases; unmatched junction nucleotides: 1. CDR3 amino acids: CASSSQGDQPQHF. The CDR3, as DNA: TGTGCCAGCAGCTCACAGGGGGATCAGCCCCAGCATTTT.

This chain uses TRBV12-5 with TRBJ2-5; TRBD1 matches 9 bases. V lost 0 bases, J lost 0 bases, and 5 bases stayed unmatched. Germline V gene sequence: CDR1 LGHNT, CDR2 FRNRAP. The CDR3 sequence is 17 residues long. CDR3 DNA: TGTGCTAGTGGTTTGGTGGGCGGACAGGGGTACCAAGAGACCCAGTACTTC. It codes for CASGLVGGQGYQETQYF.

The CDR3 sequence is CASSTGQTLMNTEAFF. The CDR3 nucleotides are TGTGCCAGCTCAACGGGACAGACACTCATGAACACTGAAGCTTTCTTT. The chain couples TRBV18 to TRBJ1-1; 7 nucleotides line up with TRBD1. The CDR3 sequence is 16 residues long. The J segment lost 0 bases and the V segment lost 5 bases, leaving 9 bases of the junction unmatched. The germline V gene encodes CDR1 KGHSH and CDR2 LQKENI.

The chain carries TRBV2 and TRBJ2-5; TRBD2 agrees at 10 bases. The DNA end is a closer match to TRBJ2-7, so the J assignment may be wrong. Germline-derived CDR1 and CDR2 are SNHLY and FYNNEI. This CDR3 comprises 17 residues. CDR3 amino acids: CASSRRQTSGVSYEQYF. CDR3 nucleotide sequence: TGTGCCAGCAGCCGCCGACAAACTAGCGGGGTCTCCTACGAGCAGTACTTC.

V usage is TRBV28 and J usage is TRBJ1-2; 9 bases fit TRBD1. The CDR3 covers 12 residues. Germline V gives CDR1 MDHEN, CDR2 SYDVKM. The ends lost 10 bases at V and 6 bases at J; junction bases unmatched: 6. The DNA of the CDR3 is TGTGCCACGTGGAGGACAGGGGATGGCTACACCTTC. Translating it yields CATWRTGDGYTF.

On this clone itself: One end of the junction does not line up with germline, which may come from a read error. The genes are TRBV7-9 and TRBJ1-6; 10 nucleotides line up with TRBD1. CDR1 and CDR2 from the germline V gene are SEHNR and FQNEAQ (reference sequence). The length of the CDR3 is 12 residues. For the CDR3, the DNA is TGTTCCAGCAGTGAGTGGGGACAGGGGCTCCACTTT. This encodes CSSSEWGQGLHF.

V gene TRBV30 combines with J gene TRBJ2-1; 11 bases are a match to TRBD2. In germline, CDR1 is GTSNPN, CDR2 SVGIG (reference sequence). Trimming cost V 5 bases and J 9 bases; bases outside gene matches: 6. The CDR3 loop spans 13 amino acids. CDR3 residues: CAWDRGTSGEQFF. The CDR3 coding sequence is TGTGCCTGGGACCGAGGGACTAGCGGTGAGCAGTTCTTC. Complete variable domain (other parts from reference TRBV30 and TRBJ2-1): SQTIHQWPATLVQPVGSPLSLECTVEGTSNPNLYWYRQAAGRGLQLLFYSVGIGQISSEVPQNLSASRPQDRQFILSSKKLLLSDSGFYLCAWDRGTSGEQFFGPGTRLTVL.

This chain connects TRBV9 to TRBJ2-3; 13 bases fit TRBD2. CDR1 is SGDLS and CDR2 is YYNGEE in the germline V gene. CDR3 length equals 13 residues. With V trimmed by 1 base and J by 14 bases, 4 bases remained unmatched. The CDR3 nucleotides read TGTGCCAGCAGCGTAACTAGCGGGGGGGCCGTGTATTTT. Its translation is CASSVTSGGAVYF.

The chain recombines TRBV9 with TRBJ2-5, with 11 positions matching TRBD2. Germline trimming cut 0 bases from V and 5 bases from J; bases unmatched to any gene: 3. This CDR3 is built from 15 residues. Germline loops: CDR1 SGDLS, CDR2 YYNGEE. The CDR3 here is CASSVGLAGLETQYF. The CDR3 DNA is TGTGCCAGCAGCGTAGGACTAGCGGGGCTGGAGACCCAGTACTTC.

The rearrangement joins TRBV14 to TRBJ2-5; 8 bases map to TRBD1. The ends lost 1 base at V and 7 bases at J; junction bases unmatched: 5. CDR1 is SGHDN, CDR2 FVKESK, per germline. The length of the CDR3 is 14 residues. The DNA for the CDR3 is TGTGCCAGCAGCCAAGGGACTACAGGGGGGACCCAGTACTTC. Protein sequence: CASSQGTTGGTQYF.

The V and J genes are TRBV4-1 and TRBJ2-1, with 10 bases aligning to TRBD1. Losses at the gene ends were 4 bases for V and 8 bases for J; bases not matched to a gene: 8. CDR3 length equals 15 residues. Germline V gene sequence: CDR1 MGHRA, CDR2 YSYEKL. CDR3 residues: CASSRGGTGADEQFF. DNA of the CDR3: TGCGCCAGCAGCCGAGGAGGGACAGGGGCGGATGAGCAGTTCTTC.

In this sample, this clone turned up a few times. The CDR3 loop reads CSFASVYEQYF. The DNA of the CDR3 is TGCAGCTTTGCGTCGGTTTACGAGCAGTACTTC. This chain connects TRBV29-1 to TRBJ2-7, with D hard to call. The CDR3 is 11 residues long. The V end lost 8 bases, the J end lost 4 bases, and 12 bases lay between the germline ends. Germline CDR1 is SQVTM and CDR2 is ANQGSEA.

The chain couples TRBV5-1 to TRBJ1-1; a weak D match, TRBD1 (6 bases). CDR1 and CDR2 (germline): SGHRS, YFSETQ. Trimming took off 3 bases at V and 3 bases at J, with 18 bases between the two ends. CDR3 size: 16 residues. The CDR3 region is CASSSLVGGQDTEAFF. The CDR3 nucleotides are TGCGCCAGCAGCTCGCTTGTCGGGGGGCAGGACACTGAAGCTTTCTTT.

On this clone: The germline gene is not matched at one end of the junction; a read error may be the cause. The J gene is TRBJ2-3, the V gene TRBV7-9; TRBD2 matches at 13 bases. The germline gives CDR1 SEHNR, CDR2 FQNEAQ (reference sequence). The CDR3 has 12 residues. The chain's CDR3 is CSSSFGLAGESF. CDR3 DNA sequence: TGTTCCAGCAGCTTCGGACTAGCGGGGGAATCTTTT. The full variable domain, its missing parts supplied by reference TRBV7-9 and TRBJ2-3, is DTGVSQNPRHKITKRGQNVTFRCDPISEHNRLYWYRQTLGQGPEFLTYFQNEAQLEKSRLLSDRFSAERPKGSFSTLEIQRTEQGDSAMYLCSSSFGLAGESFGPGTRLTVL.

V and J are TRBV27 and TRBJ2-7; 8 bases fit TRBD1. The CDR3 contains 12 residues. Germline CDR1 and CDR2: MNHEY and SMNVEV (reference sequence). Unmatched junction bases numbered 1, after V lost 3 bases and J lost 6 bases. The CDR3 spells CASSFQGAEQYF. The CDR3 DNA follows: TGTGCCAGCAGTTTTCAGGGGGCCGAGCAGTACTTC.

DNA of the CDR3: TGCGCCAGCAGCCAAGAACTAAGGACAGGGGCCACTGAAGCTTTCTTT. Amino acids: CASSQELRTGATEAFF. J is TRBJ1-1 and V is TRBV4-1, with 9 bases aligning to TRBD1. Germline V gene sequence: CDR1 MGHRA, CDR2 YSYEKL. This CDR3 contains 16 residues. V lost 0 bases to trimming and J lost 4 bases; unmatched junction nucleotides: 6.

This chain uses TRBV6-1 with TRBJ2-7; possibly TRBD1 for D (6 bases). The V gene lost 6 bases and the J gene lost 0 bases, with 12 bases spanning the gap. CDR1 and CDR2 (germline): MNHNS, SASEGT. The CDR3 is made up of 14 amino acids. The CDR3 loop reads CASRGAGDSYEQYF. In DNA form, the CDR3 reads TGTGCCAGCAGGGGCGCAGGGGACTCCTACGAGCAGTACTTC.

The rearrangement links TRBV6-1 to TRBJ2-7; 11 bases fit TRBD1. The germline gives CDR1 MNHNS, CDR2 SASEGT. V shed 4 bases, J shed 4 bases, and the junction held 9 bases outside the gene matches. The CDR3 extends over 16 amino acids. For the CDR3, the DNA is TGTGCCAGCAGTGTAGGATCCGGGACAGGGGGTTACGAGCAGTACTTC. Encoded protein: CASSVGSGTGGYEQYF.

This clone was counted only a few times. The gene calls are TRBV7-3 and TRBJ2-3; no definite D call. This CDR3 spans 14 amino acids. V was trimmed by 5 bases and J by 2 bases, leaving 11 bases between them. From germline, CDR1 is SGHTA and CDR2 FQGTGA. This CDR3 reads CASSPGLDTDTQYF. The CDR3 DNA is TGTGCCAGCAGCCCAGGATTAGACACAGATACGCAGTATTTT.

The CDR3 protein is CASSEEPSPLHF. DNA for the CDR3: TGTGCCAGCAGTGAAGAGCCGTCACCCCTCCACTTT. The chain combines TRBV6-1 with TRBJ1-6; D not resolved. Deletions cut 1 base from V and 10 bases from J, with 5 bases between. From germline, CDR1 is MNHNS and CDR2 SASEGT. The CDR3 contains 12 residues.

The CDR3 loop is CASSQDLARAGSPLHF. Written as DNA, the CDR3 is TGTGCCAGCAGCCAAGATCTGGCAAGGGCGGGTTCACCCCTCCACTTT. The V gene is TRBV14, the J gene TRBJ1-6; D gene uncertain. V lost 0 bases to trimming and J lost 9 bases, with 15 bases between them. The length of the CDR3 is 16 residues. The V gene's germline CDR1 is SGHDN and CDR2 FVKESK.

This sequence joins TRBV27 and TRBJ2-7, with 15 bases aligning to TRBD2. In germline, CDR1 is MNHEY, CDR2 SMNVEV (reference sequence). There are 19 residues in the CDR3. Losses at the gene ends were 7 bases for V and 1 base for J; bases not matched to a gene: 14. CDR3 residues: CASIQEWTSGGARSYEQYF. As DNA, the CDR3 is TGTGCCAGCATCCAGGAATGGACTAGCGGGGGGGCCAGATCCTACGAGCAGTACTTC.

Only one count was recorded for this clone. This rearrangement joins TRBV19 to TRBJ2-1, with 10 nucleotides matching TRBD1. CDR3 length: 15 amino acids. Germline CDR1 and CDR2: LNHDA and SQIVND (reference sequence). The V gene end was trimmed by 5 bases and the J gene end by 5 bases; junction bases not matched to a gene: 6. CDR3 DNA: TGTGCCAGTAGTCCGAGACAGGGGGCCCACAATGAGCAGTTCTTC. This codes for CASSPRQGAHNEQFF.